The present entry profiles one TCR beta chain with its context. Its specificity is unknown. There are 14 residues in the CDR3. Between the trimmed V and J ends, which lost 2 bases and 7 bases, there was a span of 12 bases. Germline CDR1 reads SNHLY; CDR2 reads FYNNEI. The entry originates in a study of T cell responses to AZD1222 COVID-19 vaccine. Broader study findings: Only a handful of AZD1222 recipients, several in all, had baseline seropositivity.

TCRdb keeps only in-frame clones here, not all; method: immunoSEQ multiplex PCR. The sample yields 130,000 or so clones, 89% seen once. This clonotype was obtained from an adult who received the AZD1222 COVID-19 vaccine. J is TRBJ1-5 and V is TRBV2, with unresolved D. This material consisted of peripheral blood, taken 28 days after the second AZD1222 dose. The CDR3 sequence is CASSERSERQPQHF. In DNA, the CDR3 is TGTGCCAGCAGTGAAAGGTCGGAGAGACAGCCCCAGCATTTT. Using reference TRBV2 and TRBJ1-5 for the parts outside the CDR3, the full variable domain is EPEVTQTPSHQVTQMGQEVILRCVPISNHLYFYWYRQILGQKVEFLVSFYNNEISEKSEIFDDQFSVERPDGSNFTLKIRSTKLEDSAMYFCASSERSERQPQHFGDGTRLSIL.